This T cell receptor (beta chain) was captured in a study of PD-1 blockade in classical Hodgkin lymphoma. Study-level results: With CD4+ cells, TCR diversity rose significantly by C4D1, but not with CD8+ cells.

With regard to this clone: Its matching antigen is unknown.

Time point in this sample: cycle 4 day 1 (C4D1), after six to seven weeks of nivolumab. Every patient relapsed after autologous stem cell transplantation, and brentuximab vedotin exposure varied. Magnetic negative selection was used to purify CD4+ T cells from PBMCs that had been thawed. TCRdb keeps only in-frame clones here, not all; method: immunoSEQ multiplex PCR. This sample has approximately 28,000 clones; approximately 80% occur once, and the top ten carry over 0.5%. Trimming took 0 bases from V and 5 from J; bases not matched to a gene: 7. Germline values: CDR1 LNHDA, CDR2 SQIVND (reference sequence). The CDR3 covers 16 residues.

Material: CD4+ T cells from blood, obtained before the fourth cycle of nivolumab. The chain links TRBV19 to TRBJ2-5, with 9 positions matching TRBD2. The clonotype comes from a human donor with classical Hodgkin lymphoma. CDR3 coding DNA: TGTGCCAGTAGTATAGATGCGCGGGGGGGCCGCGAGACCCAGTACTTC. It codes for CASSIDARGGRETQYF.